This T cell receptor beta chain was sequenced for a study of response to subunit inactivated influenza vaccine. Whole-study results and caveats: There was a suggestion from the authors that each seasonal influenza vaccination recruits few new T cells.

The CDR3 runs 16 residues. The germline V gene has CDR1 MNHEY and CDR2 SVGEGT. V lost 2 bases and J 0 bases, leaving 14 bases between the germline ends. TCRdb re-called the RT-PCR reads with MiXCR, one entry per CDR3 protein. The sample records about 190,000 distinct CDR3 sequences, approximately 15% being singletons. This clonotype was recorded a few times. Its antigen is undetermined. The TCR originated in a middle-aged man who received an inactivated influenza vaccine. Specimen: CD8+ T cells sorted from PBMCs, collected around 5 days after vaccination. The chain employs TRBV6-2 or TRBV6-3 and TRBJ2-7; perhaps TRBD2 as D (5 bases). The CDR3 reads CASSYVETGFSYEQYF. The CDR3 coding sequence is TGTGCCAGCAGTTACGTAGAAACGGGATTCTCCTACGAGCAGTACTTC.